The present entry profiles one TCR beta chain with its context. The sample belongs to a study of long-term antiretroviral therapy in people with HIV. Runs used v3.0 of the immunoSEQ assay and were done at survey level. Profiled with immunoSEQ multiplex PCR; TCRdb holds only in-frame clones, not every one. The sample includes about 21,000 clones, 70% to 80% of them seen just once. Germline CDR1 is SGDLS and CDR2 is YYNGEE. V was pared by 4 bases and J by 4 bases, with 8 bases of the junction left unmatched. CDR3 size: 14 residues. The clonotype was recovered from a woman aged 40 to 49 with HIV. The starting material was unsorted PBMCs, obtained roughly 21 months before starting antiretroviral therapy. The V call is TRBV9, the J call TRBJ2-7; 7 nucleotides align to TRBD1. CDR3 sequence (DNA): TGTGCCAGCAGCCCACTCGGGACAGCTTACGAGCAGTACTTC. Amino acid sequence: CASSPLGTAYEQYF. The full variable domain, in which reference TRBV9 and TRBJ2-7 provide the parts outside the CDR3, is DSGVTQTPKHLITATGQRVTLRCSPRSGDLSVYWYQQSLDQGLQFLIQYYNGEERAKGNILERFSAQQFPDLHSELNLSSLELGDSALYFCASSPLGTAYEQYFGPGTRLTVT.